The 8 T cell receptor beta chains presented below share a single source sample, sequenced in a study of shared clonotypes between healthy human individuals. Data came from immunoSEQ multiplex PCR; TCRdb stores just in-frame clones and leaves some out. The repertoire consists of 2 million to 2.5 million clones, with more than 85% occurring once and the leading ten covering 0.39%. Sequenced sample: naive CD4+ T cells from PBMCs. Subset given: CD45RA+ positively selected. Receptor source: a man younger than 30 in good health. Some clones in this sample may be carry-over from other donors' samples.

This chain links TRBV7-2 with TRBJ2-5, with a possible D match to TRBD2 (5 bases). Trimming pared 3 bases from V and 3 bases from J, leaving 11 bases between. The CDR3 totals 14 residues. Germline CDR1 reads SGHTA; CDR2 reads FQGNSA. CDR3 region: CASSFDYTKETQYF. The DNA of the CDR3 is TGTGCCAGCAGCTTCGACTACACCAAAGAGACCCAGTACTTC.

CDR3 nucleotide sequence: TGTGCCAGCAGTCAGGGATACATGAACACTGAAGCTTTCTTT. It codes for CASSQGYMNTEAFF. The chain carries TRBV6-1 and TRBJ1-1, with a tentative D call TRBD1 (5 bases). CDR1 and CDR2 from the germline V gene are MNHNS and SASEGT. The V and J ends lost 5 bases and 0 bases respectively, with 10 bases between them. The CDR3 totals 14 residues.

The chain has TRBV5-1 and TRBJ2-5; 7 bases map to TRBD1. The CDR3 runs 14 residues. Trimming cost V 3 bases and J 2 bases; bases outside gene matches: 4. CDR1 is SGHRS and CDR2 is YFSETQ in the germline V gene. CDR3 coding DNA: TGCGCCAGCAGCTACCAGGGGGAGCAAGAGACCCAGTACTTC. The encoded protein is CASSYQGEQETQYF.

This chain links TRBV7-6 with TRBJ1-1; D is perhaps TRBD1 (5 bases). Germline V CDR1 and CDR2: SGHVS, FNYEAQ. This CDR3 comprises 15 residues. V lost 11 bases to trimming and J lost 2 bases, with 21 bases between them. Written as DNA, the CDR3 is TGTGCCTCCCGGGACTTCAGACGGGGCAACACTGAAGCTTTCTTT. The encoded protein is CASRDFRRGNTEAFF.

The genes are TRBV5-1 and TRBJ2-7; TRBD1 matches at 8 bases. CDR1 is SGHRS, CDR2 YFSETQ, per germline. This CDR3 has 15 amino acids. V shed 0 bases and J 2 bases; nucleotides not matched to a gene: 4. The CDR3 DNA sequence: TGCGCCAGCAGCTTGGCGACAGGGGCCCCCTACGAGCAGTACTTC. This encodes CASSLATGAPYEQYF.

V is TRBV29-1 and J is TRBJ2-5; 8 bases map to TRBD2. Germline V gene sequence: CDR1 SQVTM, CDR2 ANQGSEA. V was clipped by 5 bases and J by 1 base; unmatched bases: 9. The CDR3 spans 15 residues. The CDR3 DNA reads as TGCAGCGTTTATTGGCTAGCGGGCCCCCAAGAGACCCAGTACTTC. Residues: CSVYWLAGPQETQYF. Variable domain in full (rest from reference TRBV29-1 and TRBJ2-5): SAVISQKPSRDICQRGTSLTIQCQVDSQVTMMFWYRQQPGQSLTLIATANQGSEATYESGFVIDKFPISRPNLTFSTLTVSNMSPEDSSIYLCSVYWLAGPQETQYFGPGTRLLVL.

CDR3 amino acids: CASSFERGECTF. DNA for the CDR3: TGTGCCAGCAGCTTTGAGAGGGGAGAGTGCACCTTC. The chain joins TRBV5-8 to TRBJ1-2, with D possibly TRBD1 on 5 matching bases. CDR1 is SGHTS and CDR2 is YDEGEE in the germline V gene. This CDR3 region has 12 residues. Trimming stripped 2 bases from V and 13 bases from J, with 15 bases between.

This chain links TRBV6-5 with TRBJ1-5, with D tentatively TRBD1 (5 bases). CDR3 length: 13 residues. Germline CDR1 is MNHEY and CDR2 is SVGAGI. V gave up 5 bases and J gave up 5 bases, with 10 bases separating them. CDR3 bases: TGTGCCAGCAGTGGGCAGACAGATCAGCCCCAGCATTTT. As protein: CASSGQTDQPQHF.